The 25 T cell receptor beta chains presented below share a single source sample, sequenced in a study of CD8+ T cells in alopecia areata. The authors extracted RNA and reverse transcribed it into cDNA as the sequencing template. Profiling relied on immunoSEQ multiplex PCR, and the TCRdb table lists in-frame clones only, not all of them. The sample shows about 99,000 clones, 86% of them seen only once. Treatment in this sample: oral pan-JAK inhibitor, 5-10 mg twice daily. Sequencing was performed on CD8+ T cells sorted from blood, taken at roughly week 30, from a patient treated with tofacitinib. The receptors were gathered from a human donor with alopecia areata.

This clone was counted between two and nine times. The rearrangement uses TRBV27 and TRBJ2-7; D is possibly TRBD2 (6 bases). The V gene lost 3 bases and the J gene lost 5 bases, with 8 bases spanning the gap. CDR1 MNHEY and CDR2 SMNVEV come from the germline V gene (reference sequence). CDR3 size: 12 residues. DNA of the CDR3: TGTGCCAGCAGTTTTTGGGGGGACGAGCAGTACTTC. Translated, it gives CASSFWGDEQYF.

CDR3 DNA: TGTGCCAGCAGCATAACCACTAGCGGGGGGTACTACGAGCAGTACTTC. It specifies CASSITTSGGYYEQYF. This chain joins TRBV7-8 and TRBJ2-7, with 12 bases aligning to TRBD2. The germline CDR1 and CDR2 sequences are SGHVS and FQNEAQ. V dropped 5 bases and J dropped 3; count of bases not matched to a gene: 8. The CDR3 is made up of 16 amino acids.

The chain couples TRBV5-1 to TRBJ2-5; D is tentatively TRBD1 or TRBD2 (5 bases each). Germline V gives CDR1 SGHRS, CDR2 YFSETQ. The V end lost 4 bases, the J end lost 0 bases, and 16 bases lay between the germline ends. The CDR3 is made up of 16 amino acids. DNA for the CDR3: TGCGCCAGCAGCCGAGGAAGGGGAGAGTACCAAGAGACCCAGTACTTC. Translated, it gives CASSRGRGEYQETQYF.

The V gene is TRBV7-3, the J gene TRBJ2-5, with 8 bases fitting TRBD2. V shed 1 base and J 9 bases; nucleotides not matched to a gene: 10. CDR3 length: 15 residues. CDR1 is SGHTA, CDR2 FQGTGA, per germline. CDR3 nucleotide sequence: TGTGCCAGCAGCTTAAGCGGGGGGACTATGGAGGCCCAGTACTTC. Protein sequence: CASSLSGGTMEAQYF.

The chain combines TRBV9 with TRBJ2-3, with a tentative D call TRBD2 (5 bases). CDR3 length: 13 residues. CDR1 is SGDLS and CDR2 is YYNGEE in the germline V gene. V lost 0 bases to trimming and J lost 4 bases, with 6 bases between them. The CDR3, as DNA: TGTGCCAGCAGCGTAGTTAGCGCAGATACGCAGTATTTT. Its translation is CASSVVSADTQYF.

This clone was recorded only once. The CDR3 here is CASQGTHPYEQYF. The CDR3 bases are TGTGCCAGCCAAGGGACCCACCCCTACGAGCAGTACTTC. V gene TRBV27 combines with J gene TRBJ2-7; D could derive from TRBD1 or TRBD2 (5 bases each). CDR1 is MNHEY and CDR2 is SMNVEV in the germline V gene (reference sequence). The CDR3 loop spans 13 amino acids. The V gene lost 8 bases and the J gene lost 2 bases, with 13 bases spanning the gap.

The rearrangement joins TRBV6-6 to TRBJ2-7, with D perhaps matching TRBD2 (6 bases). Trimming took off 8 bases at V and 0 bases at J, with 11 bases between the two ends. The CDR3 runs 13 residues. Germline loops: CDR1 MNHNY, CDR2 SVGAGI (reference sequence). The CDR3 here is CASQEGFSYEQYF. The CDR3, as DNA: TGTGCCAGCCAGGAGGGGTTCTCCTACGAGCAGTACTTC.

The V gene is TRBV4-1, the J gene TRBJ2-1; perhaps TRBD1 as D (6 bases). This CDR3 is built from 17 residues. Germline V gene lookup returns CDR1 MGHRA and CDR2 YSYEKL. The germline V and J ends were trimmed by 5 bases and 3 bases, with 20 bases remaining between them. CDR3 nucleotides: TGCGCCAGCAGCTCAGGACCACAGGGAGAGTACTACAATGAGCAGTTCTTC. This translates into CASSSGPQGEYYNEQFF.

CDR3: CASSTLAGGPSNTDTQYF. In DNA form, the CDR3 reads TGTGCCAGCAGTACCTTAGCGGGAGGGCCGTCTAACACAGATACGCAGTATTTT. The chain employs TRBV27 and TRBJ2-3; 11 nucleotides agree with TRBD2. Germline V lookup: CDR1 MNHEY, CDR2 SMNVEV (reference sequence). The CDR3 contains 18 residues. V dropped 5 bases and J dropped 2; count of bases not matched to a gene: 12.

V is TRBV19 and J is TRBJ2-1, with 7 bases fitting TRBD1. The germline CDR1 and CDR2 sequences are LNHDA and SQIVND (reference sequence). This CDR3 contains 14 residues. V dropped 3 bases and J dropped 6; count of bases not matched to a gene: 5. CDR3 bases: TGTGCCAGTAGTATTTCCAGGGGGTTCAATGAGCAGTTCTTC. Translated: CASSISRGFNEQFF.

The chain recombines TRBV5-6 with TRBJ1-1, with TRBD1 as a possible D gene (6 bases). The CDR3 has 13 residues. Germline lookup yields CDR1 SGHDT and CDR2 YYEEEE. V was shortened by 3 bases and J by 0 bases, with 6 bases between the two germline ends. This chain's CDR3 is CASSWTVNTEAFF. CDR3 coding DNA: TGTGCCAGCAGCTGGACAGTGAACACTGAAGCTTTCTTT.

The J gene is TRBJ2-7, the V gene TRBV9; weak D call: TRBD1 (6 bases). The V end lost 4 bases, the J end lost 4 bases, and 15 bases lay between the germline ends. Germline lookup yields CDR1 SGDLS and CDR2 YYNGEE. The CDR3 length is 14 residues. This chain's CDR3 is CASSLGTGSYEQYF. Written as DNA, the CDR3 is TGTGCCAGCAGCCTGGGTACAGGGTCTTACGAGCAGTACTTC.

CDR3 DNA: TGCAGCGTTGATGGGCTCGGGGAGCTGTTTTTT. Protein: CSVDGLGELFF. The rearrangement joins TRBV29-1 to TRBJ2-2, with no clear D. Germline CDR1 reads SQVTM; CDR2 reads ANQGSEA. V lost 3 bases and J lost 7, with 6 bases in between. The CDR3 loop spans 11 amino acids.

The genes are TRBV7-9 and TRBJ2-6, with no clear D. V was shortened by 4 bases and J by 4 bases, with 8 bases between the two germline ends. The CDR3 runs to 14 residues. Germline CDR1 SEHNR, CDR2 FQNEAQ (reference sequence). The CDR3 here is CASSYFPGANVLTF. In DNA form, the CDR3 reads TGTGCCAGCAGCTACTTTCCCGGGGCCAACGTCCTGACTTTC.

V and J are TRBV19 and TRBJ2-7; perhaps D is TRBD1 or TRBD2 (6 bases each). CDR1 and CDR2 (germline): LNHDA, SQIVND (reference sequence). The CDR3 runs to 13 residues. The ends were cut back, 9 bases at V and 6 bases at J, with 18 bases in the middle. The CDR3 is CASSKGGDVEQYF. CDR3 sequence (DNA): TGTGCCAGCTCCAAGGGGGGTGATGTCGAGCAGTACTTC.

The chain has TRBV4-1 and TRBJ2-7, with D perhaps given as TRBD1 or TRBD2 (5 bases each). CDR3 length: 16 amino acids. Trimming took 0 bases from V and 9 from J, leaving 21 bases between them. Germline-derived CDR1 and CDR2 are MGHRA and YSYEKL. The CDR3 region is CASSQDVGATHGGQYF. As DNA, the CDR3 is TGCGCCAGCAGCCAAGATGTGGGTGCCACCCATGGGGGGCAGTACTTC.

The chain employs TRBV27 and TRBJ1-4; TRBD1 agrees at 10 bases. This CDR3 is built from 14 residues. CDR1 and CDR2 from the germline V gene are MNHEY and SMNVEV (reference sequence). The V and J ends lost 3 bases and 8 bases, in that order; junction bases with no gene match: 3. CDR3 region: CASSLGQGMEKLFF. CDR3 in DNA: TGTGCCAGCAGTTTGGGACAGGGGATGGAAAAACTGTTTTTT.

The chain recombines TRBV6-5 with TRBJ2-3; D gene unclear. The germline V gene encodes CDR1 MNHEY and CDR2 SVGAGI. The CDR3 is made up of 14 amino acids. Trimming removed 0 bases at V and 4 bases at J, with 8 bases between. CDR3 region: CASSYSTPPDTQYF. CDR3 nucleotides: TGTGCCAGCAGTTACTCGACCCCACCAGATACGCAGTATTTT.

This clone has only a few counts. The chain has TRBV6-1 and TRBJ2-3; D gene unclear. The V gene lost 7 bases and the J gene lost 1 base, with 9 bases spanning the gap. CDR3 size: 13 residues. Germline-derived CDR1 and CDR2 are MNHNS and SASEGT. CDR3 residues: CASTRFGTDTQYF. CDR3 DNA sequence: TGTGCCAGCACCCGGTTCGGCACAGATACGCAGTATTTT.

This clone was counted once. The chain links TRBV7-6 to TRBJ2-7; 10 bases agree with TRBD1. This CDR3 contains 14 residues. V was pared by 5 bases and J by 3 bases, with 4 bases of the junction left unmatched. Germline V lookup: CDR1 SGHVS, CDR2 FNYEAQ. This chain's CDR3 is CASSQRTGGYEQYF. The CDR3 DNA is TGTGCCAGCAGCCAGAGGACAGGGGGCTACGAGCAGTACTTC. Combining the CDR3 with reference TRBV7-6 and TRBJ2-7 gives the whole variable domain GAGVSQSPRYKVTKRGQDVALRCDPISGHVSLYWYRQALGQGPEFLTYFNYEAQQDKSGLPNDRFSAERPEGSISTLTIQRTEQRDSAMYRCASSQRTGGYEQYFGPGTRLTVT.

V gene TRBV18 combines with J gene TRBJ1-2; 8 bases fit TRBD1. The CDR3 runs to 15 residues. J was trimmed by 4 bases and V by 3 bases; bases with no gene match: 7. Germline CDR1 and CDR2: KGHSH and LQKENI. CDR3 amino acids: CASSPTPGGSYGYTF. CDR3 in DNA: TGTGCCAGCTCACCGACCCCAGGGGGCAGCTATGGCTACACCTTC.

This chain uses TRBV5-1 with TRBJ2-1, with TRBD1 matching over 10 bases. Unmatched junction bases numbered 1, after V lost 2 bases and J lost 5 bases. Germline V gene sequence: CDR1 SGHRS, CDR2 YFSETQ. The CDR3 contains 14 residues. The CDR3 nucleotides read TGCGCCAGCAGCTTAGGACAGGGGGACAATGAGCAGTTCTTC. Its translation is CASSLGQGDNEQFF.

This sequence joins TRBV6-4 and TRBJ2-1; tentative D call: TRBD2 (6 bases). The germline V and J ends were trimmed by 7 bases and 2 bases, with 21 bases remaining between them. This CDR3 comprises 17 residues. CDR1 is MRHNA and CDR2 is SNTAGT in the germline V gene. CDR3 protein: CASNLAPVSEAYNEQFF. In DNA, the CDR3 is TGTGCCAGCAACCTAGCGCCTGTCTCCGAGGCCTACAATGAGCAGTTCTTC.

The CDR3 region has the DNA TGTGCCAGCAGCTTATTCCGGCTAGCGGATCAAGAGACCCAGTACTTC. It specifies CASSLFRLADQETQYF. This chain connects TRBV7-8 to TRBJ2-5, with 7 bases identical to TRBD2. Trimming at V came to 2 bases and at J to 2 bases, leaving 8 bases not matched to a gene. The length of the CDR3 is 16 residues. In germline, CDR1 is SGHVS, CDR2 FQNEAQ.

The chain couples TRBV29-1 to TRBJ1-6; D not resolved. CDR3 length: 13 residues. Trimming removed 4 bases at V and 4 bases at J, with 8 bases between. Germline CDR1 SQVTM, CDR2 ANQGSEA. CDR3 in amino acids: CSVAEEYNSPLHF. The CDR3, as DNA: TGCAGCGTTGCGGAGGAGTATAATTCACCCCTCCACTTT.